A selection of T cell receptor beta chains follows, all from one sample in a study of T cells in Graves' hyperthyroidism and ophthalmopathy. Each CDR3 protein gets one entry after TCRdb re-called the multiplex PCR reads with MiXCR. The table shows some 350,000 distinct CDR3 sequences, with about 16% occurring only once. Material: blood. Source of these receptors: a woman aged 55-75 years with Graves' ophthalmopathy. CDR3s include the opening cysteine and the closing phenylalanine or tryptophan. The order of the fields is V gene, J gene, clone size, CDR3 protein. Clone sizes are given selectively: once, few, many, or a class where the clone is expanded.

>TRBV18|TRBJ2-3|many
CASSPRTDTQYF
>TRBV3-1|TRBJ2-3|many
CASSQDPGGDSTDTQYF
>TRBV5-1|TRBJ2-1|NA
CASSMIAGGYNEQFF
>TRBV29-1|TRBJ2-5|few
CSVTGLAGVGETQYF
>TRBV9|TRBJ2-1|NA
CASSDRTSGTGNEQFF
>TRBV5-1|TRBJ2-1|many
CASIDRGSNEQFF
>TRBV24-1|TRBJ2-1|few
CATSDFGNDEQFF
>TRBV30|TRBJ2-4|many
CAWTDRVDIQYF
>TRBV28|TRBJ2-3|many
CASIRLGAADTQYF
>TRBV4-1|TRBJ2-3|NA
CASSQDRTGDQDTQYF
>TRBV7-9|TRBJ2-3|NA
CASCSGSGSTDTQYF
>TRBV4-1|TRBJ2-3|NA
CASSQGTSGRGATDTQYF
>TRBV6-1|TRBJ2-2|few
CASSRGTKNTGELFF
>TRBV5-1|TRBJ2-1|many
CASSLSSGSGSEQFF
>TRBV2|TRBJ1-1|many
CASRGDRLNTEAFF
>TRBV7-9|TRBJ2-7|many
CASSPGTSGNDEQYF
>TRBV7-2|TRBJ2-7|NA
CASSLDWTSGSGEQYF
>TRBV5-6|TRBJ1-1|many
CASSLGTGTEAFF
>TRBV9|TRBJ2-7|few
CASNAGGAGYEQYF
>TRBV30|TRBJ2-2|many
CAWSGGPNTGELFF
>TRBV29-1|TRBJ2-1|many
CSLGGPYNEQFF
>TRBV30|TRBJ1-2|many
CAWTWGGANYGYTF
>TRBV12-3/TRBV12-4|TRBJ1-5|many
CASSFRQNNQPQHF
>TRBV12-3/TRBV12-4|TRBJ2-1|many
CASTLGGFEQFF
>TRBV12-3/TRBV12-4|TRBJ1-2|many
CASSRSSGGDVRDGYTF
>TRBV6-1|TRBJ1-1|few
CASSEIQVNTEAFF
>TRBV12-3/TRBV12-4|TRBJ1-5|few
CASSFLLNQPQHF
>TRBV12-3/TRBV12-4|TRBJ1-6|few
CASTARGVNSPLHF
>TRBV5-1|TRBJ2-1|NA
CASSVSSGRIYEQFF
>TRBV6-4|TRBJ2-3|few
CASSVTGYTDTQYF
>TRBV6-2/TRBV6-3|TRBJ1-1|many
CASSLDSLEAFF
>TRBV2|TRBJ2-1|few
CASSGGLPSWQFF
>TRBV18|TRBJ2-5|many
CASSFQGARETQYF
>TRBV20-1|TRBJ2-6|few
CSAPVDSGANILTF
>TRBV19|TRBJ1-5|NA
CASSMGSDRVGNQPQHF
>TRBV11-1|TRBJ2-3|many
CASLPAGNTDTQYF
>TRBV18|TRBJ1-1|NA
CASSSLPAILRGVRNPEAFF
>TRBV19|TRBJ2-2|NA
CASTQGRTGELFF
>TRBV7-2|TRBJ1-5|NA
CASSLGREQGPQHF
>TRBV15|TRBJ2-3|NA
CATSRTLRLDLTDTQYF
>TRBV2|TRBJ2-5|many
CASSEIPQETQYF
>TRBV6-1|TRBJ1-6|few
CAARGPGNSPLHF
>TRBV11-2|TRBJ2-1|once
CASIARGLAGIDEQFF
>TRBV12-3/TRBV12-4|TRBJ2-7|many
CASSRDILLTYEQYF
>TRBV20-1|TRBJ2-7|NA
CSARSGTGGSYEQYF
>TRBV12-3/TRBV12-4|TRBJ2-3|many
CASRPPGLAAPGDTQYF
>TRBV5-1|TRBJ1-4|many
CASSRSGGTNEKLFF
>TRBV12-3/TRBV12-4|TRBJ2-1|many
CASRNRDRGREQFF
>TRBV12-3/TRBV12-4|TRBJ2-5|many
CASSLTGKQETQYF
>TRBV20-1|TRBJ2-3|many
CSALSGRTDTQYF
>TRBV10-3|TRBJ1-2|few
CAISDSPFGYTF
>TRBV10-3|TRBJ1-2|NA
CAISESSPGQGGYTF
>TRBV12-3/TRBV12-4|TRBJ1-1|many
CASSSFRRGNTEAFF
>TRBV28|TRBJ2-1|many
CASIPSQGIEVKGNEQFF
>TRBV5-1|TRBJ2-5|few
CASSPILPVETQYF
>TRBV14|TRBJ2-3|NA
CASSQRRAWGDTQYF
>TRBV10-3|TRBJ1-5|NA
CAIRRTGDSNQPQHF
>TRBV4-1|TRBJ2-7|NA
CASSQGPGDVYEQYF